The clone carrying this T cell receptor beta chain was found once. Its target is not known. This record belongs to a study of OX40 agonist ivuxolimab in advanced cancers. Notes on the study in general: Determination of antigen specificity was not performed for the expanded peripheral T cells. Partial responders dosed at 0.1-3.0 mg/kg displayed clonal expansion ranking among the lowest.

The CDR3 covers 13 residues. CDR1 is SGDLS and CDR2 is YYNGEE in the germline V gene. The V end lost 0 bases, the J end lost 3 bases, and 6 bases lay between the germline ends. Exclusion applied to patients with autoimmune disease history or systemic immunosuppression. Clones were read by immunoSEQ multiplex PCR, and TCRdb kept only the in-frame ones, dropping some. The sample holds about 79,000 clones, roughly 94% seen once. This chain uses TRBV9 with TRBJ1-1; D not certain. This TCR came from an adult with an advanced solid tumor such as melanoma, head and neck, liver or kidney cancer. This sample comprised CD4+ or CD8+ T cells sorted from blood, obtained in a trial of the OX40 agonist ivuxolimab. The CDR3 spells CASSVADYTEAFF. For the CDR3, the DNA is TGTGCCAGCAGCGTAGCTGACTACACTGAAGCTTTCTTT.